This paragraph reports one T cell receptor beta chain. The time point is: newly diagnosed, previously untreated cHL patient sample. The investigators isolated CD8+ T cells from thawed PBMCs using magnetic negative selection. Sequencing used immunoSEQ multiplex PCR; TCRdb keeps in-frame clones, though not all of them. The repertoire holds about 5,500 clones, with about 90% as singletons. This sample was included in a study of PD-1 blockade in classical Hodgkin lymphoma. Sequences were obtained from CD8+ T cells from blood. The clonotype was recovered from a human donor with classical Hodgkin lymphoma.

In DNA form, the CDR3 reads TGCGCCAGCAGCTTCGGGACTAGCGGGAGTTTCATTGGCGGGGAGCTGTTTTTT. As protein: CASSFGTSGSFIGGELFF. The genes are TRBV5-1 and TRBJ2-2, with 14 bases matching TRBD2. Germline CDR1 and CDR2: SGHRS and YFSETQ. This CDR3 region has 18 residues. The ends lost 2 bases at V and 7 bases at J; junction bases unmatched: 10.